This TCR beta chain was sequenced for a study of T cell responses to AZD1222 COVID-19 vaccine. Assay used: immunoSEQ multiplex PCR; TCRdb lists only in-frame clones, some missing. The sample holds about 90,000 clones, around 87% seen once. Study-wide results and caveats: Clonal diversity was possibly underestimated; the donors were predominantly white British and more often female.

This clone has a single count. Its antigen is still unknown. Sequencing was performed on peripheral blood, taken 28 days after the second AZD1222 dose. This receptor was taken from an adult who received the AZD1222 COVID-19 vaccine.

CDR3 bases: TGTGCCAGCAGTGAACCGACCCACGGGCCCTACGAGCAGTACTTC. Residues: CASSEPTHGPYEQYF. This chain connects TRBV6-1 to TRBJ2-7; unclear D gene. CDR1 and CDR2 from the germline V gene are MNHNS and SASEGT. Between the trimmed V and J ends, which lost 2 bases and 2 bases, there was a span of 13 bases. The length of the CDR3 is 15 residues.